Listed here is a single T cell receptor (beta chain). Antigen unknown. This specimen belongs to a study of shared clonotypes between healthy human individuals. Study results and caveats: Clonotypes not shared had lower generation probabilities than those common to all four donors. The study drew on few donors, limiting represented genetic and exposure-history diversity.

The test was conducted at deep level. Using immunoSEQ multiplex PCR, the repertoire was profiled, and TCRdb retains in-frame clones only, with some absent. The data contain around 1.1 million clones, roughly 80% of them singletons. Trimming took 4 bases from V and 4 from J; bases not matched to a gene: 7. The germline gives CDR1 SGHNT, CDR2 YYREEE (reference sequence). The CDR3 sequence is 14 residues long. The chain employs TRBV5-4 and TRBJ1-1, with 7 nucleotides matching TRBD1. This sequence was found in a man aged 18 to 29 in good health. Some clones in this sample may be carry-over from other donors' samples. Sample: memory CD4+ T cells from PBMCs. Subset: CD45RA-negative fraction. CDR3 DNA sequence: TGTGCCAGCAGCCACCCGGACAGGCTCACTGAAGCTTTCTTT. It is translated as CASSHPDRLTEAFF.